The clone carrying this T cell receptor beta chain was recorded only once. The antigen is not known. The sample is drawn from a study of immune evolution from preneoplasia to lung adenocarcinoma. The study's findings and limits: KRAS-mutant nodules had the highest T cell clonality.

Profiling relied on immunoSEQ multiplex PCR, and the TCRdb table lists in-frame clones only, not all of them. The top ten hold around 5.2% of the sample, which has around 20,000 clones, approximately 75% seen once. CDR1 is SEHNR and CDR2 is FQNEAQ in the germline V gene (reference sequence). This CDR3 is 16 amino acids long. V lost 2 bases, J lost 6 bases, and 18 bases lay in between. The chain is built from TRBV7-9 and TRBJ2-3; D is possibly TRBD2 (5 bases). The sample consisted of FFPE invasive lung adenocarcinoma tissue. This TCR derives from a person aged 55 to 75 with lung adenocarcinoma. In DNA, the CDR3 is TGTGCCAGCAGCTTACCTCCCGTCGGGATGCTTGATACGCAGTATTTT. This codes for CASSLPPVGMLDTQYF.